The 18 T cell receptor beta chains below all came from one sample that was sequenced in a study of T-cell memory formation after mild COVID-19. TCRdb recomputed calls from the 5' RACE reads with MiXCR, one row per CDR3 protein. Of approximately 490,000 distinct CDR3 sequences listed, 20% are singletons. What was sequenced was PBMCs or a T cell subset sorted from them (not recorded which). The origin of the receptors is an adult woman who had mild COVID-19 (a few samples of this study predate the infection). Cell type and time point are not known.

The CDR3 DNA sequence: TGCGCCAGCAGCTACGGACAGAACACCGGGGAGCTGTTTTTT. Protein sequence: CASSYGQNTGELFF. The rearrangement joins TRBV5-1 to TRBJ2-2, with a possible D match to TRBD1 (5 bases). Per the germline V gene, CDR1 is SGHRS and CDR2 is YFSETQ. CDR3 length: 14 amino acids. V shed 3 bases and J shed 1 base, with 7 bases lying between them. Drawing the rest from reference TRBV5-1 and TRBJ2-2, the complete variable domain is KAGVTQTPRYLIKTRGQQVTLSCSPISGHRSVSWYQQTPGQGLQFLFEYFSETQRNKGNFPGRFSGRQFSNSRSEMNVSTLELGDSALYLCASSYGQNTGELFFGEGSRLTVL.

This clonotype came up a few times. The CDR3: CATSDVRGGSYNEQFF. The CDR3 DNA follows: TGTGCCACCAGTGATGTGAGAGGGGGGTCCTACAATGAGCAGTTCTTC. This chain uses TRBV24-1 with TRBJ2-1; D is possibly TRBD1 or TRBD2 (6 bases each). V lost 3 bases, J lost 1 base, and 12 bases lay in between. This CDR3 is built from 16 residues. CDR1 and CDR2 (germline): KGHDR, SFDVKD.

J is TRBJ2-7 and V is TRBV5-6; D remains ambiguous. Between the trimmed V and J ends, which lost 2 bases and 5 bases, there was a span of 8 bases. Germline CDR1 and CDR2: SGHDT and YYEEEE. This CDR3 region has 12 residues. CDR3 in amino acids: CASSFGFHEQYF. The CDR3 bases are TGTGCCAGCAGCTTCGGTTTCCACGAGCAGTACTTC. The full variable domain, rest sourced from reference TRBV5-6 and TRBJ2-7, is DAGVTQSPTHLIKTRGQQVTLRCSPKSGHDTVSWYQQALGQGPQFIFQYYEEEERQRGNFPDRFSGHQFPNYSSELNVNALLLGDSALYLCASSFGFHEQYFGPGTRLTVT.

CDR3 residues: CASSPGTGLSGANVLTF. DNA for the CDR3: TGTGCCAGCAGCCCTGGGACAGGCCTCTCTGGGGCCAACGTCCTGACTTTC. The rearrangement uses TRBV7-6 and TRBJ2-6, with TRBD1 matching over 8 bases. The CDR3 sequence is 17 residues long. In germline, CDR1 is SGHVS, CDR2 FNYEAQ. V lost 5 bases, J lost 0 bases, and 6 bases stayed unmatched.

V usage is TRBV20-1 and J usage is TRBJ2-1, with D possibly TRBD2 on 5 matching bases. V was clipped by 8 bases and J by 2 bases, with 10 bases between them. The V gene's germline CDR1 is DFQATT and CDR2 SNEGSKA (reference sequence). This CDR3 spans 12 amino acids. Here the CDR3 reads CSRLAPYNEQFF. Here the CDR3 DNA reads TGCAGTCGGCTAGCCCCCTACAATGAGCAGTTCTTC.

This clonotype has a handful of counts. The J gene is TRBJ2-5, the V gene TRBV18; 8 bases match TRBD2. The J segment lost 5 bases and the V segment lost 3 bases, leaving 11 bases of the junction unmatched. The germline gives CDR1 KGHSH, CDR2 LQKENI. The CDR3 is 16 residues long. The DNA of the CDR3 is TGTGCCAGCTCACCTGTCGGGGGGGCCGGTTTGGAGACCCAGTACTTC. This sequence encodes CASSPVGGAGLETQYF.

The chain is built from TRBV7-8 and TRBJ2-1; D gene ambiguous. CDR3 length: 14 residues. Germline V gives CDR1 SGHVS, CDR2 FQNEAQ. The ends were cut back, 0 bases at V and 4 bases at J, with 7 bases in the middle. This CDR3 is CASSLAESYNEQFF. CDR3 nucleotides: TGTGCCAGCAGCTTAGCGGAATCGTACAATGAGCAGTTCTTC.

The CDR3 region has the DNA TGTGCCAGCAGGCCCGGATTTAACTATGGCTACACCTTC. Its translation is CASRPGFNYGYTF. The J gene is TRBJ1-2, the V gene TRBV2, with no clear D. The CDR3 length is 13 residues. CDR1 and CDR2 (germline): SNHLY, FYNNEI. The ends were cut back, 6 bases at V and 1 base at J, with 9 bases in the middle.

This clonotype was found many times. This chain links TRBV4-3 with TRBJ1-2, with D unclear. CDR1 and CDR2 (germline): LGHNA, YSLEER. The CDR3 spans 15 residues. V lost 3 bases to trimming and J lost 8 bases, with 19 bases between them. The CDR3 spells CASSHSANGVDGYTF. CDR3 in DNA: TGCGCCAGCAGCCACTCGGCCAACGGGGTCGACGGCTACACCTTC.

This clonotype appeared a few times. This chain's CDR3 is CASSSRTGGTEAFF. For the CDR3, the DNA is TGTGCCAGCAGCTCAAGAACAGGGGGCACTGAAGCTTTCTTT. J is TRBJ1-1 and V is TRBV11-3; 8 nucleotides match TRBD1. Per the germline V gene, CDR1 is SGHNT and CDR2 is YENEEA. This CDR3 contains 14 residues. Trimming at V came to 4 bases and at J to 4 bases, leaving 5 bases not matched to a gene.

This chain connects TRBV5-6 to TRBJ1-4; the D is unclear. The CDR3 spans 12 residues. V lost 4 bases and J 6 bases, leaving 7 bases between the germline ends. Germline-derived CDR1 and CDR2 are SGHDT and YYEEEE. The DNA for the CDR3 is TGTGCCAGCAGCCGGGTAGATGAAAAACTGTTTTTT. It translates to CASSRVDEKLFF.

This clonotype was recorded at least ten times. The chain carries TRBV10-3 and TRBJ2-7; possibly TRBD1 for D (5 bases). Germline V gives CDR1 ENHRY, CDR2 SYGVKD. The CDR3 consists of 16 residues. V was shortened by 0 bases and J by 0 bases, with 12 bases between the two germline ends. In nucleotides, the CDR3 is TGTGCCATCAGTGAGTCTAAGGGGCGCACCTCCTACGAGCAGTACTTC. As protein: CAISESKGRTSYEQYF.

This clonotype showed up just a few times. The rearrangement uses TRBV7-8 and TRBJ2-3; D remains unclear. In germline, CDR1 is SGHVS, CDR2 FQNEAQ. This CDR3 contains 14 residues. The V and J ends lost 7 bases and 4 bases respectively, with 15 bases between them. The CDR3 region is CASTLGPVADTQYF. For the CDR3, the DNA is TGTGCCAGCACCCTCGGGCCGGTGGCAGATACGCAGTATTTT.

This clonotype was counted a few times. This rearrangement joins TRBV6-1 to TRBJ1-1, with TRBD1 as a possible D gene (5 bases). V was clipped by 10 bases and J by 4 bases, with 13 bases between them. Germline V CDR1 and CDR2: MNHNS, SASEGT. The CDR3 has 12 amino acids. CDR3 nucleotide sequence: TGTGCCACGACCGGTGGGGGCACTGAAGCTTTCTTT. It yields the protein CATTGGGTEAFF.

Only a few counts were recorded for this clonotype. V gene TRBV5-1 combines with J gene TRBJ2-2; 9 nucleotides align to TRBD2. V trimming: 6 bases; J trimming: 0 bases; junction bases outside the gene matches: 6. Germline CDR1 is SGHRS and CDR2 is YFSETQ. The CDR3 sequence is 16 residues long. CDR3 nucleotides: TGCGCCAGCAAGGAGCGGGGGGCTTCGAACACCGGGGAGCTGTTTTTT. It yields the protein CASKERGASNTGELFF.

The CDR3: CSARAPGQTTEAFF. DNA of the CDR3: TGCAGTGCTAGAGCACCGGGACAAACTACTGAAGCTTTCTTT. V usage is TRBV20-1 and J usage is TRBJ1-1; TRBD1 might be the D (6 bases). CDR3 size: 14 residues. Germline CDR1 and CDR2: DFQATT and SNEGSKA (reference sequence). Trimming shortened V by 1 base and J by 5 bases, and 14 bases separated the two germline ends.

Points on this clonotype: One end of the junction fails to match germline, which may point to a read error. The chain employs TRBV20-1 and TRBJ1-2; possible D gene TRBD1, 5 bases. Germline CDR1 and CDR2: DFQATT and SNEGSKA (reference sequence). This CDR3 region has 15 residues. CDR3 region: CRARDFGGANYGYTF. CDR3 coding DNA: TGCAGAGCTAGAGATTTTGGGGGAGCTAACTATGGCTACACCTTC.

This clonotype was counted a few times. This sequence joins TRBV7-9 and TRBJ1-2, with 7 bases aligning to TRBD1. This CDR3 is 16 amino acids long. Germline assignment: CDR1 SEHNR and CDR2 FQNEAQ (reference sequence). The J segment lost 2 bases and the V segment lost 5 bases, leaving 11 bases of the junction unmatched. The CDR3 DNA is TGTGCCAGCAGCCCCGAAGCGGGGACAGTGAACTATGGCTACACCTTC. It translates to CASSPEAGTVNYGYTF.